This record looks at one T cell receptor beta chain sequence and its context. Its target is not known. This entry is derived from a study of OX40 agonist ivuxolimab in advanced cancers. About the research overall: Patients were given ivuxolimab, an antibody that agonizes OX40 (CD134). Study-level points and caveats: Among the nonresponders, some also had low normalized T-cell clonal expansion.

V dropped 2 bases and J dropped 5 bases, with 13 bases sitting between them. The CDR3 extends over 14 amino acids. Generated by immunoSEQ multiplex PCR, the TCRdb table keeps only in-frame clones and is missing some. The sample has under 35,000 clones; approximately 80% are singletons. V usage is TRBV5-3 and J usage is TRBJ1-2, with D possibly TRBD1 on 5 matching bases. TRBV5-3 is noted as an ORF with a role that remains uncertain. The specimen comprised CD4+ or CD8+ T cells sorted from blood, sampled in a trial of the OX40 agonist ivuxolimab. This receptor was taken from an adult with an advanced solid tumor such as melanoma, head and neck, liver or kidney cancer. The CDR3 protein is CARSFQGGGYGYTF. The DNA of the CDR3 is TGTGCCAGAAGCTTTCAGGGAGGAGGATATGGCTACACCTTC.